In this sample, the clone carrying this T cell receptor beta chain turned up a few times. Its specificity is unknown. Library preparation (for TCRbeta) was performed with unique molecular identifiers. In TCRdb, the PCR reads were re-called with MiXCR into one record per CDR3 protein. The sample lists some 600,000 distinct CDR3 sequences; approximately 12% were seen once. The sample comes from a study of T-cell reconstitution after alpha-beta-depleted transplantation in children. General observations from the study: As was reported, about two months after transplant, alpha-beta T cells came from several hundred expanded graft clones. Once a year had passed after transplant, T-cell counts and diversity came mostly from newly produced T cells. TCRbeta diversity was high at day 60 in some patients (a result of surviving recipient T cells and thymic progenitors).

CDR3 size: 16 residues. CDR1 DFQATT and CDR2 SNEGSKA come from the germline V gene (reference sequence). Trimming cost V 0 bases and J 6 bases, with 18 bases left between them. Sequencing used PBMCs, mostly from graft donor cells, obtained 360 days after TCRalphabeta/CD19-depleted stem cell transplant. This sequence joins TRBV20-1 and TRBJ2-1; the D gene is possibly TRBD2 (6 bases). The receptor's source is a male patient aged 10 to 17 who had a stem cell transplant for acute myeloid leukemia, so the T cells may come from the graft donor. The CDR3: CSARDRAPGGINEQFF. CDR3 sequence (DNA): TGCAGTGCTAGAGATAGGGCCCCTGGCGGGATCAATGAGCAGTTCTTC.